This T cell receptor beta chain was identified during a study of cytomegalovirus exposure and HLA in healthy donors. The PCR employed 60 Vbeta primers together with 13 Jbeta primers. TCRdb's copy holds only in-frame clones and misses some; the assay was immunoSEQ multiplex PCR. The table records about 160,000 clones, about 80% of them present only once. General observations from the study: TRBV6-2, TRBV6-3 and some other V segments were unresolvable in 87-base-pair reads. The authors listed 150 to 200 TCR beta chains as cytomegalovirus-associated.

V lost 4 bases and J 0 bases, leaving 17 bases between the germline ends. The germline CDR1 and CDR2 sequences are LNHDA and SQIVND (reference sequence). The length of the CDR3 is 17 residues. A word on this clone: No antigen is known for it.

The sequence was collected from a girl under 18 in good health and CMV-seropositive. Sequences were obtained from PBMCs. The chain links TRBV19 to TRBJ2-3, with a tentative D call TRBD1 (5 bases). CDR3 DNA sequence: TGTGCCAGTAGTAGCGGCAGGGTTGACTTAAGCACAGATACGCAGTATTTT. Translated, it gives CASSSGRVDLSTDTQYF.